The rows below give T cell receptor beta chains drawn from one sample of a study of T-cell memory formation after mild COVID-19. TCRdb passed the 5' RACE reads through MiXCR, listing each CDR3 protein once. The data show about 350,000 distinct CDR3 sequences, with 25% to 30% seen just once and roughly 14% held by the top ten. Sequencing input: PBMCs or a T cell subset sorted from them (not recorded which). Receptor source: an adult woman who had mild COVID-19 (a few samples of this study predate the infection). Cell type and time point are not known. CDR3s include the opening cysteine and the closing phenylalanine or tryptophan. The order of the fields is D gene, CDR3 length, clone size, V gene, J gene, CDR3 DNA, CDR3 protein. A D gene is named only where the DNA matches it firmly. Clone size is given for some rows only: seen once, a few or many times, or a class if the clone is expanded.

d_call: -; cdr3_length: 16; clone_size: few; v_call: TRBV5-1; j_call: TRBJ2-3; cdr3_nt: TGCGCCAGCAGCTTGGGGGCTCTACTGAGCACAGATACGCAGTATTTT; cdr3_aa: CASSLGALLSTDTQYF
d_call: TRBD2; cdr3_length: 16; clone_size: -; v_call: TRBV9; j_call: TRBJ2-1; cdr3_nt: TGTGCCAGCAGCGGTAGCGGGAGGCCGACAGAGGATGAGCAGTTCTTC; cdr3_aa: CASSGSGRPTEDEQFF
d_call: TRBD2; cdr3_length: 16; clone_size: few; v_call: TRBV12-3/TRBV12-4; j_call: TRBJ2-7; cdr3_nt: TGTGCCAGCAGTCCCCGACTAGCGGGCAGCTCCTACGAGCAGTACTTC; cdr3_aa: CASSPRLAGSSYEQYF
d_call: -; cdr3_length: 11; clone_size: -; v_call: TRBV20-1; j_call: TRBJ1-4; cdr3_nt: TGCAGTGCTAGAGATCCCCCGAAACTGTTTTTT; cdr3_aa: CSARDPPKLFF
d_call: -; cdr3_length: 21; clone_size: once; v_call: TRBV12-3/TRBV12-4; j_call: TRBJ1-5; cdr3_nt: TGTGCCAGCAGAGGCCGGGGCGACGGGTTGGGGCAACGGGTTAGCAATCAGCCCCAGCATTTT; cdr3_aa: CASRGRGDGLGQRVSNQPQHF
d_call: -; cdr3_length: 11; clone_size: few; v_call: TRBV5-1; j_call: TRBJ1-1; cdr3_nt: TGCGCCAGCAAGGGTCCCACTGAATCTTTCTTT; cdr3_aa: CASKGPTESFF
d_call: TRBD2; cdr3_length: 14; clone_size: few; v_call: TRBV9; j_call: TRBJ2-7; cdr3_nt: TGTGCCAGCAGCGTAGGGGTAGCGGGAGTTGAGCAGTACTTC; cdr3_aa: CASSVGVAGVEQYF
d_call: -; cdr3_length: 13; clone_size: -; v_call: TRBV18; j_call: TRBJ2-1; cdr3_nt: TGTGCCAGCTCATCTTTAGTTAACAATGAGCAGTTCTTC; cdr3_aa: CASSSLVNNEQFF
d_call: -; cdr3_length: 14; clone_size: -; v_call: TRBV13; j_call: TRBJ2-7; cdr3_nt: TGTGCCAGCAGCCCAGCCCCTGGATCCTACGAGCAGTACTTC; cdr3_aa: CASSPAPGSYEQYF
d_call: TRBD2; cdr3_length: 16; clone_size: -; v_call: TRBV5-4; j_call: TRBJ2-3; cdr3_nt: TGTGCCAGCAGCCCGGGACTAGCGGGGCTCACAGATACGCAGTATTTT; cdr3_aa: CASSPGLAGLTDTQYF
d_call: -; cdr3_length: 14; clone_size: few; v_call: TRBV7-7; j_call: TRBJ2-7; cdr3_nt: TGTGCTAGCAGCTTAGGGGACAACTCCTACGAGCAGTACTTC; cdr3_aa: CASSLGDNSYEQYF
d_call: TRBD2; cdr3_length: 15; clone_size: -; v_call: TRBV19; j_call: TRBJ2-5; cdr3_nt: TGTGCCAGTGGGACTAGCGGGAATAAGCGAGAGACCCAGTACTTC; cdr3_aa: CASGTSGNKRETQYF
d_call: TRBD2; cdr3_length: 15; clone_size: many; v_call: TRBV12-3/TRBV12-4; j_call: TRBJ2-1; cdr3_nt: TGTGCCAGCAGCCTCGGACTAGCGGGGTACAATGAGCAGTTCTTC; cdr3_aa: CASSLGLAGYNEQFF
d_call: TRBD1; cdr3_length: 15; clone_size: -; v_call: TRBV5-1; j_call: TRBJ1-4; cdr3_nt: TGCGCCAGCAGCTCAACAGGGGGCCGCAATGAAAAACTGTTTTTT; cdr3_aa: CASSSTGGRNEKLFF
d_call: -; cdr3_length: 13; clone_size: -; v_call: TRBV29-1; j_call: TRBJ2-7; cdr3_nt: TGCAGCGTTTCGGAGGCCCACTCCTACGAGCAGTACTTC; cdr3_aa: CSVSEAHSYEQYF
d_call: TRBD1; cdr3_length: 15; clone_size: few; v_call: TRBV20-1; j_call: TRBJ2-7; cdr3_nt: TGCAGTGCTAGAGTTGAAACGGGACAGTCCTACGAGCAGTACTTC; cdr3_aa: CSARVETGQSYEQYF
d_call: TRBD2; cdr3_length: 14; clone_size: -; v_call: TRBV6-5; j_call: TRBJ2-4; cdr3_nt: TGTGCCAGCAGATTACTAGCGGGAGAAAACATTCAGTACTTC; cdr3_aa: CASRLLAGENIQYF
d_call: TRBD1; cdr3_length: 16; clone_size: -; v_call: TRBV5-1; j_call: TRBJ2-1; cdr3_nt: TGCGCCAGCAGCCCGATACAAGGGACAGCCAAGAATGAGCAGTTCTTC; cdr3_aa: CASSPIQGTAKNEQFF
d_call: TRBD1; cdr3_length: 17; clone_size: few; v_call: TRBV20-1; j_call: TRBJ1-1; cdr3_nt: TGCAGTGCTAGAGCTTCCGGGACAGACCGACTCCGGACTGAAGCTTTCTTT; cdr3_aa: CSARASGTDRLRTEAFF
d_call: -; cdr3_length: 15; clone_size: few; v_call: TRBV5-1; j_call: TRBJ2-1; cdr3_nt: TGCGCCAGCAGTGAATTTGCTGGGTCCTACAATGAGCAGTTCTTC; cdr3_aa: CASSEFAGSYNEQFF
d_call: -; cdr3_length: 14; clone_size: -; v_call: TRBV6-2/TRBV6-3; j_call: TRBJ2-3; cdr3_nt: TGTGCCAGCACGTATGGAGGCCTTTTAGATACGCAGTATTTT; cdr3_aa: CASTYGGLLDTQYF
d_call: TRBD2; cdr3_length: 17; clone_size: -; v_call: TRBV4-2; j_call: TRBJ2-3; cdr3_nt: TGTGCCAGCAGCCATGTAGCGGGAGGGCCGAGCACAGATACGCAGTATTTT; cdr3_aa: CASSHVAGGPSTDTQYF
d_call: TRBD1; cdr3_length: 16; clone_size: -; v_call: TRBV7-2; j_call: TRBJ2-3; cdr3_nt: TGTGCCAGCAGCCGTAGGACAGGGGGTAGCACAGATACGCAGTATTTT; cdr3_aa: CASSRRTGGSTDTQYF
d_call: -; cdr3_length: 14; clone_size: -; v_call: TRBV20-1; j_call: TRBJ1-5; cdr3_nt: TGCAGTGCTAGTGGAGTGGGCAATCATAAGCCCCAGCATTTT; cdr3_aa: CSASGVGNHKPQHF
d_call: -; cdr3_length: 14; clone_size: -; v_call: TRBV7-8; j_call: TRBJ2-1; cdr3_nt: TGTGCCAGCAGGGCCGACGCGTCCTACAATGAGCAGTTCTTC; cdr3_aa: CASRADASYNEQFF
d_call: -; cdr3_length: 15; clone_size: few; v_call: TRBV12-3/TRBV12-4; j_call: TRBJ2-1; cdr3_nt: TGTGCCAGCAGTTTATTCCAGGGGGGGGCAAATGAGCAGTTCTTC; cdr3_aa: CASSLFQGGANEQFF
d_call: -; cdr3_length: 16; clone_size: few; v_call: TRBV7-7; j_call: TRBJ2-2; cdr3_nt: TGTGCCAGCAGCTTAGGTTCAGGGACTGCAACCGGGGAGCTGTTTTTT; cdr3_aa: CASSLGSGTATGELFF
d_call: -; cdr3_length: 11; clone_size: -; v_call: TRBV20-1; j_call: TRBJ2-7; cdr3_nt: TGCAGTGCTAGCAGGGCCTACGAGCAGTACTTC; cdr3_aa: CSASRAYEQYF
d_call: -; cdr3_length: 12; clone_size: -; v_call: TRBV12-3/TRBV12-4; j_call: TRBJ2-2; cdr3_nt: TGTGCCAGCAGTTTCCTCCTCGGGGAGCTGTTTTTT; cdr3_aa: CASSFLLGELFF
d_call: -; cdr3_length: 13; clone_size: few; v_call: TRBV24-1; j_call: TRBJ2-3; cdr3_nt: TGTGCCACCAGTTTTGCGGGCACAGATACGCAGTATTTT; cdr3_aa: CATSFAGTDTQYF
d_call: -; cdr3_length: 12; clone_size: -; v_call: TRBV7-9; j_call: TRBJ2-7; cdr3_nt: TGTGCCAGCAGGCGGGCGGGGTACGAGCAGTACTTC; cdr3_aa: CASRRAGYEQYF
d_call: TRBD1; cdr3_length: 15; clone_size: -; v_call: TRBV29-1; j_call: TRBJ2-3; cdr3_nt: TGCAGCGTTGAGGGGGACAGAACTAGCACAGATACGCAGTATTTT; cdr3_aa: CSVEGDRTSTDTQYF
d_call: TRBD1; cdr3_length: 12; clone_size: -; v_call: TRBV29-1; j_call: TRBJ2-1; cdr3_nt: TGCAGCGTTCGGGGACAGGTTCATGAGCAGTTCTTC; cdr3_aa: CSVRGQVHEQFF
d_call: TRBD2; cdr3_length: 17; clone_size: few; v_call: TRBV29-1; j_call: TRBJ2-5; cdr3_nt: TGCAGCGTTGACCCGACTAGCGGGAGGGCCGGTGGTGAGACCCAGTACTTC; cdr3_aa: CSVDPTSGRAGGETQYF
d_call: -; cdr3_length: 13; clone_size: many; v_call: TRBV20-1; j_call: TRBJ2-5; cdr3_nt: TGCAGTGCGCCTTACCCAGCGGCAGAGACCCAGTACTTC; cdr3_aa: CSAPYPAAETQYF
d_call: -; cdr3_length: 13; clone_size: -; v_call: TRBV20-1; j_call: TRBJ2-4; cdr3_nt: TGCAGTGCTGAGTACGGGAATGTGGACATTCAGTACTTC; cdr3_aa: CSAEYGNVDIQYF
d_call: -; cdr3_length: 14; clone_size: -; v_call: TRBV12-3/TRBV12-4; j_call: TRBJ2-3; cdr3_nt: TGTGCCAGCAGGGGACCTGATGGCACAGATACGCAGTATTTT; cdr3_aa: CASRGPDGTDTQYF
d_call: -; cdr3_length: 14; clone_size: -; v_call: TRBV12-3/TRBV12-4; j_call: TRBJ1-2; cdr3_nt: TGTGCCAGCAGCGACTATCGGGGCAGCTATGGCTACACCTTC; cdr3_aa: CASSDYRGSYGYTF
d_call: -; cdr3_length: 14; clone_size: -; v_call: TRBV5-1; j_call: TRBJ2-3; cdr3_nt: TGCGCCAGCAGCTTTGGCAGGGCAACAGATACGCAGTATTTT; cdr3_aa: CASSFGRATDTQYF
d_call: -; cdr3_length: 16; clone_size: -; v_call: TRBV3-1; j_call: TRBJ1-1; cdr3_nt: TGTGCCAGCAGCCTGGGCGGAGAGGGGCCCCTATTGGAAGCTTTCTTT; cdr3_aa: CASSLGGEGPLLEAFF
d_call: TRBD1; cdr3_length: 15; clone_size: -; v_call: TRBV6-6; j_call: TRBJ1-5; cdr3_nt: TGTGCCAGCAGCCCCCGGGACAGGGGAAATCAGCCCCAGCATTTT; cdr3_aa: CASSPRDRGNQPQHF
d_call: TRBD1; cdr3_length: 16; clone_size: -; v_call: TRBV24-1; j_call: TRBJ2-1; cdr3_nt: TGTGCCACCAGTGATTCGACAGGGGGTGTTTACAATGAGCAGTTCTTC; cdr3_aa: CATSDSTGGVYNEQFF